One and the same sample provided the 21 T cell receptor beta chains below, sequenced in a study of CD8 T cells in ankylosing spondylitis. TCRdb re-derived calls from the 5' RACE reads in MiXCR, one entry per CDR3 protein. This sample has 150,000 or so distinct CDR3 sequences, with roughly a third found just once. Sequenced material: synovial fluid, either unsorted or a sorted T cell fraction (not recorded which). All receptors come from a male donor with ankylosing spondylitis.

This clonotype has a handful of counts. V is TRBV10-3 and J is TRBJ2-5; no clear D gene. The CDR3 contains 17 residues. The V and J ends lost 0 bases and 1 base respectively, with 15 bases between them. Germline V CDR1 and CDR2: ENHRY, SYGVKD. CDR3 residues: CAISESGLGITQETQYF. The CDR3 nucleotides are TGTGCCATCAGTGAGTCCGGGTTAGGAATAACCCAAGAGACCCAGTACTTC.

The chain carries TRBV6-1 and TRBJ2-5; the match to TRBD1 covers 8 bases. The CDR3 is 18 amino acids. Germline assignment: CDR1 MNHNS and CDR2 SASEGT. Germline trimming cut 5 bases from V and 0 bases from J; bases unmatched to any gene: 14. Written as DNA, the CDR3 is TGTGCCAGCAGTCTTACGGGACAGGTGGTAGGGTACCAAGAGACCCAGTACTTC. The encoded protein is CASSLTGQVVGYQETQYF.

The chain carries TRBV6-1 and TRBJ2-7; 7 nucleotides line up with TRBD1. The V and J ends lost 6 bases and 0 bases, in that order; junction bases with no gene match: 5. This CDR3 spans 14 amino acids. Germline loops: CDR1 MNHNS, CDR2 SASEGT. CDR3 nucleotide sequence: TGTGCCAGCAGGCAGGGGGACAGCTCCTACGAGCAGTACTTC. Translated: CASRQGDSSYEQYF.

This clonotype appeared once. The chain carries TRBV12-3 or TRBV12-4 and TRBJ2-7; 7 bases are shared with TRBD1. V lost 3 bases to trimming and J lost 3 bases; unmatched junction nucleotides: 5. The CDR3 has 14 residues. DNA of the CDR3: TGTGCCAGCAGTTTGACAGGGAAGGGCTACGAGCAGTACTTC. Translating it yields CASSLTGKGYEQYF.

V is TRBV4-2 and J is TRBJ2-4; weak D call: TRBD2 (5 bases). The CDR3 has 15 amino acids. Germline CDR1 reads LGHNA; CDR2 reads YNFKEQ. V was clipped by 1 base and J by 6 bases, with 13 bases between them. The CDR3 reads CASSQVHPAGNIQYF. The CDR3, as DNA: TGTGCCAGCAGCCAAGTTCACCCTGCGGGAAACATTCAGTACTTC.

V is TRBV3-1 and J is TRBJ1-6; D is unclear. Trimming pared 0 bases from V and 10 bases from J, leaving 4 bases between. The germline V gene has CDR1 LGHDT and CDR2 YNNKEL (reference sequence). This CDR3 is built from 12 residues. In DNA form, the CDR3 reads TGTGCCAGCAGCCAAGAGGAATCACCCCTCCACTTT. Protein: CASSQEESPLHF. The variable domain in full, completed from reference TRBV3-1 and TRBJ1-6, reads DTAVSQTPKYLVTQMGNDKSIKCEQNLGHDTMYWYKQDSKKFLKIMFSYNNKELIINETVPNRFSPKSPDKAHLNLHINSLELGDSAVYFCASSQEESPLHFGNGTRLTVT.

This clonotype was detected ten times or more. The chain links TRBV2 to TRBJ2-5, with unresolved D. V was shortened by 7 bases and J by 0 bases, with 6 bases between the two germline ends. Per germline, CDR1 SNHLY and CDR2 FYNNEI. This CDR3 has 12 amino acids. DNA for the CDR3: TGTGCCAGCAATCCGTACCAAGAGACCCAGTACTTC. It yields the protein CASNPYQETQYF.

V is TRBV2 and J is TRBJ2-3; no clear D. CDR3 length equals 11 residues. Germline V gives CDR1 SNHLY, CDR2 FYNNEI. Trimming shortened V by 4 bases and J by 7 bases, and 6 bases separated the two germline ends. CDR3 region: CASSVGHTQYF. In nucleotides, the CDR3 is TGTGCCAGCAGTGTCGGCCATACGCAGTATTTT. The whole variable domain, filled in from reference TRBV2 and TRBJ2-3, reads EPEVTQTPSHQVTQMGQEVILRCVPISNHLYFYWYRQILGQKVEFLVSFYNNEISEKSEIFDDQFSVERPDGSNFTLKIRSTKLEDSAMYFCASSVGHTQYFGPGTRLTVL.

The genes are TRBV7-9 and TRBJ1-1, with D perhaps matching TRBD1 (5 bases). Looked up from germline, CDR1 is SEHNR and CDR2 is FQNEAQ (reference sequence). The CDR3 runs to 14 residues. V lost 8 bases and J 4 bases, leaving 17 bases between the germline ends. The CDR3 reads CASGAYQGSTEAFF. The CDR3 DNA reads TGTGCCAGCGGCGCTTACCAGGGTAGCACTGAAGCTTTCTTT.

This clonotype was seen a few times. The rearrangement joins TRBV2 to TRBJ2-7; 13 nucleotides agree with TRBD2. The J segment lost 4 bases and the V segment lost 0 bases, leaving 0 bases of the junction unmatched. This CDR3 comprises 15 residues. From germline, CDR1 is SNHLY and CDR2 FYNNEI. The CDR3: CASSEAGLAGYEQYF. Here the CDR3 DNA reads TGTGCCAGCAGTGAAGCGGGACTAGCGGGGTACGAGCAGTACTTC.

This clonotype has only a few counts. The CDR3 spells CAIGDSPGEKLFF. The CDR3 nucleotides read TGTGCCATCGGGGACTCCCCGGGGGAAAAACTGTTTTTT. The V and J genes are TRBV7-9 and TRBJ1-4; tentatively, D is TRBD1 (5 bases). The CDR3 covers 13 residues. V was trimmed by 10 bases and J by 8 bases, leaving 17 bases between them. Germline V gene data show CDR1 as SEHNR and CDR2 as FQNEAQ (reference sequence). Full variable domain (remainder filled in from reference TRBV7-9 and TRBJ1-4): DTGVSQNPRHKITKRGQNVTFRCDPISEHNRLYWYRQTLGQGPEFLTYFQNEAQLEKSRLLSDRFSAERPKGSFSTLEIQRTEQGDSAMYLCAIGDSPGEKLFFGSGTQLSVL.

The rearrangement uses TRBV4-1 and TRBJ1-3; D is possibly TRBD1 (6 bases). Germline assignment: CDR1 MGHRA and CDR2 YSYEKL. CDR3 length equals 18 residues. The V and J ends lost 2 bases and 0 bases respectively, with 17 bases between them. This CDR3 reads CASSQNSMGHVSGNTIYF. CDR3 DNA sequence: TGCGCCAGCAGCCAAAATTCTATGGGACACGTCTCTGGAAACACCATATATTTT.

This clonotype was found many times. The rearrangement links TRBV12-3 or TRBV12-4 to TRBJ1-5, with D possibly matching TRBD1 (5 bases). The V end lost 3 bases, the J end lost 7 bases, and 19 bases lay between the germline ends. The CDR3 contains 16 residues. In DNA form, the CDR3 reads TGTGCCAGCAGTTTGGGGGTCACACCGGTTGGCCAGCCCCAGCATTTT. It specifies CASSLGVTPVGQPQHF.

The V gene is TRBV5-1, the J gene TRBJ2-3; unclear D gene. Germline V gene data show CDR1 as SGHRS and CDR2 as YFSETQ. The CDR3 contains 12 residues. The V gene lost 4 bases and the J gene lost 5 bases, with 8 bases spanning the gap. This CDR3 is CASSRWGDTQYF. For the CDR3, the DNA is TGCGCCAGCAGCAGGTGGGGAGATACGCAGTATTTT. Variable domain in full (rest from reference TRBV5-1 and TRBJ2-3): KAGVTQTPRYLIKTRGQQVTLSCSPISGHRSVSWYQQTPGQGLQFLFEYFSETQRNKGNFPGRFSGRQFSNSRSEMNVSTLELGDSALYLCASSRWGDTQYFGPGTRLTVL.

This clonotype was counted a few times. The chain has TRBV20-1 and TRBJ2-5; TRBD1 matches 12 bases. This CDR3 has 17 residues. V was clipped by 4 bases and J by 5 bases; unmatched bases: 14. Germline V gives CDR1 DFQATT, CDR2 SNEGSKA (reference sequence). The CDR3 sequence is CSAIRLGTGGFWETQYF. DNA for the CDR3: TGCAGTGCTATACGTTTGGGGACAGGGGGCTTCTGGGAGACCCAGTACTTC.

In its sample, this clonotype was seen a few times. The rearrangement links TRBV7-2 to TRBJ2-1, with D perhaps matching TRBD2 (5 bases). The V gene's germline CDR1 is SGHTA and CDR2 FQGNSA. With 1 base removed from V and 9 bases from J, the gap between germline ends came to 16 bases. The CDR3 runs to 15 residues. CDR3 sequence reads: CASSLVTTSWGEQFF. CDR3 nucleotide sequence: TGTGCCAGCAGCTTAGTGACTACATCTTGGGGTGAGCAGTTCTTC.

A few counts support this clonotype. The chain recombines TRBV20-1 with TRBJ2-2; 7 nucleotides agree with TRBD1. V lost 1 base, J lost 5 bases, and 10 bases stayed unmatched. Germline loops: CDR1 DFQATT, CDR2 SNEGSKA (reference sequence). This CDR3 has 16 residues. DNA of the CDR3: TGCAGTGCTAGAGCATTCGTCGGACAGGCGACCGGGGAGCTGTTTTTT. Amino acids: CSARAFVGQATGELFF.

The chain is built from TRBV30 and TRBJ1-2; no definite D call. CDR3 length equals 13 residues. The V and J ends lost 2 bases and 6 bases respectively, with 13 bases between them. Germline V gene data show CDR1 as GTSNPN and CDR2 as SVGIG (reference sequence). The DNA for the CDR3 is TGTGCCTGGAGTCGGACGGACCTAGATGGCTACACCTTC. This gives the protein CAWSRTDLDGYTF.

In nucleotides, the CDR3 is TGTGCCAGCATTTACCGTTCACTCACGTCGCGGGGTGAAAAACTGTTTTTT. Translating gives CASIYRSLTSRGEKLFF. The V gene is TRBV2, the J gene TRBJ1-4; D unresolved. The V gene lost 7 bases and the J gene lost 7 bases, with 25 bases spanning the gap. CDR1 and CDR2 from the germline V gene are SNHLY and FYNNEI. The CDR3 runs to 17 residues.

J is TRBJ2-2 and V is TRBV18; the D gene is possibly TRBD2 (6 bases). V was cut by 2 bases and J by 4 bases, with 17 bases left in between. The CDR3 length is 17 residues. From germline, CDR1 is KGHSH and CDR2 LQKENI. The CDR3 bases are TGTGCCAGCTCACCAACTAGCCCTAGCTTTATCACCGGGGAGCTGTTTTTT. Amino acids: CASSPTSPSFITGELFF.

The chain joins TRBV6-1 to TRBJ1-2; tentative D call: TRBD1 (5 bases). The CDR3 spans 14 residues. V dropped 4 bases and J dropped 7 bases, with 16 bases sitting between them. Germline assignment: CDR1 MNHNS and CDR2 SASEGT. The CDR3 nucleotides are TGTGCCAGCAGTGGGCCCGGGGCTAGGAGTGGCTACACCTTC. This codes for CASSGPGARSGYTF.